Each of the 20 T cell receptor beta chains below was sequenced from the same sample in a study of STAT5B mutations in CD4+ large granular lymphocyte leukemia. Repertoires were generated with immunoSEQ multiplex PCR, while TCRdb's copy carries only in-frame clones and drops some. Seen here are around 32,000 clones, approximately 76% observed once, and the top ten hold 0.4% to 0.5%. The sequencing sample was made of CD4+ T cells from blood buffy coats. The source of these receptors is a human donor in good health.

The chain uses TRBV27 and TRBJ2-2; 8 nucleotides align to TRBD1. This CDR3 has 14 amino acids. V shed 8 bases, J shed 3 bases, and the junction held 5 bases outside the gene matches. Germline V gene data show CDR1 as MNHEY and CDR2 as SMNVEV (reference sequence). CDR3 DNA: TGTGCCAGCGGGGTACAGGGGGACACCGGGGAGCTGTTTTTT. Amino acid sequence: CASGVQGDTGELFF.

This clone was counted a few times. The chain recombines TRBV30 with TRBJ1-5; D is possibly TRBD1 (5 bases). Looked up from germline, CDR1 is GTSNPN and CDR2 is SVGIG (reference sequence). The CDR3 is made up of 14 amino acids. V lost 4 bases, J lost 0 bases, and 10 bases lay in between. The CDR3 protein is CAWKRQNSNQPQHF. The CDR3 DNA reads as TGTGCCTGGAAGAGACAGAATAGCAATCAGCCCCAGCATTTT.

The CDR3 protein is CASSATYGGQGNQPQHF. The CDR3 DNA sequence: TGTGCCAGTAGTGCCACCTACGGGGGGCAAGGCAATCAGCCCCAGCATTTT. The genes are TRBV19 and TRBJ1-5, with D possibly TRBD1 on 6 matching bases. The CDR3 runs to 17 residues. Trimming shortened V by 5 bases and J by 2 bases, and 19 bases separated the two germline ends. Germline V gene data show CDR1 as LNHDA and CDR2 as SQIVND (reference sequence).

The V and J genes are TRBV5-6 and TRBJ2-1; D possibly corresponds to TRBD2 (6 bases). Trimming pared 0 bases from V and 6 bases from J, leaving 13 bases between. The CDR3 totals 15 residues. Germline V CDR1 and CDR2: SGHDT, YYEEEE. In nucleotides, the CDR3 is TGTGCCAGCAGCTTGGGGCAGGGAGGTTTCAATGAGCAGTTCTTC. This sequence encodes CASSLGQGGFNEQFF.

The CDR3, as DNA: TGTGCCAGCAGCACACGACAGGGGACAACCACTGAAGCTTTCTTT. Translated: CASSTRQGTTTEAFF. The chain joins TRBV7-2 to TRBJ1-1, with 8 bases lining up with TRBD1. CDR1 is SGHTA, CDR2 FQGNSA, per germline. CDR3 length: 15 residues. V trimming: 5 bases; J trimming: 4 bases; junction bases outside the gene matches: 9. Combining the CDR3 with reference TRBV7-2 and TRBJ1-1 gives the whole variable domain GAGVSQSPSNKVTEKGKDVELRCDPISGHTALYWYRQSLGQGLEFLIYFQGNSAPDKSGLPSDRFSAERTGGSVSTLTIQRTQQEDSAVYLCASSTRQGTTTEAFFGQGTRLTVV.

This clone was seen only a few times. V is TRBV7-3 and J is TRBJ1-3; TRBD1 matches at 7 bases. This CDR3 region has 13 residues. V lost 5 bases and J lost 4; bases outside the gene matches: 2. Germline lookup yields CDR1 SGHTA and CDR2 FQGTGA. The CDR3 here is CASSQTGGNTIYF. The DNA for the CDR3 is TGTGCCAGCAGCCAGACAGGGGGAAACACCATATATTTT.

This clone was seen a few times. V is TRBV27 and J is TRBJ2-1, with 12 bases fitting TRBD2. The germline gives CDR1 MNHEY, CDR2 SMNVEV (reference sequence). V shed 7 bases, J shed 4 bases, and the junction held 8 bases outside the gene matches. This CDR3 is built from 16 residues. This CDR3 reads CASTQGLAGPYNEQFF. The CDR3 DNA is TGTGCCAGCACCCAAGGACTAGCGGGGCCGTACAATGAGCAGTTCTTC.

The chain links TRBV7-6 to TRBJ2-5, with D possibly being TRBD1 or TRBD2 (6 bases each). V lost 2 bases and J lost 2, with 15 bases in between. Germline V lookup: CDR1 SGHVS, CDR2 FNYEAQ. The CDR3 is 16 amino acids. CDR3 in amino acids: CASSLSVGGGQETQYF. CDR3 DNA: TGTGCCAGCAGCTTATCAGTGGGGGGCGGGCAAGAGACCCAGTACTTC.

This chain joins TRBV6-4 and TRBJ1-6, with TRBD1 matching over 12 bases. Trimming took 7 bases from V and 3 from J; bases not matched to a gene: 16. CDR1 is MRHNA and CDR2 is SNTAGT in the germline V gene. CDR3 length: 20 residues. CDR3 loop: CASTVTLRDRGPFYNSPLHF. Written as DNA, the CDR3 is TGTGCCAGCACCGTGACTCTCCGGGACAGGGGGCCTTTCTATAATTCACCCCTCCACTTT.

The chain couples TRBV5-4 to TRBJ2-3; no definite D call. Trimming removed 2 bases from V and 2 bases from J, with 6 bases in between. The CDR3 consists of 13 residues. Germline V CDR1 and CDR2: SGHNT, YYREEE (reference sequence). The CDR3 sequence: CASSLPTTDTQYF. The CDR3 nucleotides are TGTGCCAGCAGCTTACCCACCACAGATACGCAGTATTTT.

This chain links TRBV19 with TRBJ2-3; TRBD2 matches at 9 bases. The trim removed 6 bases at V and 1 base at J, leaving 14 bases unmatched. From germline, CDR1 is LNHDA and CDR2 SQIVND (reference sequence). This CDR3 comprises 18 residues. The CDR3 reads CASSPPAGGRRGTDTQYF. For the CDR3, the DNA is TGTGCCAGTAGCCCACCGGCGGGGGGGCGGAGGGGCACAGATACGCAGTATTTT.

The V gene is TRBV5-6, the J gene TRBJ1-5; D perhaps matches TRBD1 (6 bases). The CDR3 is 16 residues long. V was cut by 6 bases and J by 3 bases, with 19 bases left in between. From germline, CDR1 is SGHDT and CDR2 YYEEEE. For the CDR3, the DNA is TGTGCCAGCATAGAATACCGGACAGCAGACAATCAGCCCCAGCATTTT. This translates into CASIEYRTADNQPQHF.

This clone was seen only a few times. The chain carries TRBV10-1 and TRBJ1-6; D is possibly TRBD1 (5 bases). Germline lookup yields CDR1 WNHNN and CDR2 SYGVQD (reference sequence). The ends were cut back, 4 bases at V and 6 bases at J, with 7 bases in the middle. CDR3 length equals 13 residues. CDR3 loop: CASSGQINSPLHF. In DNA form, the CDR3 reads TGCGCCAGCAGTGGACAGATTAATTCACCCCTCCACTTT.

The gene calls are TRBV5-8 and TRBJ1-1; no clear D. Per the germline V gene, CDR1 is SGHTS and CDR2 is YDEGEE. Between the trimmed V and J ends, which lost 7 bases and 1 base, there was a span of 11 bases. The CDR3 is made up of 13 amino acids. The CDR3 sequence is CASPRARNTEAFF. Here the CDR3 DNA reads TGTGCCAGCCCACGGGCGAGGAACACTGAAGCTTTCTTT.

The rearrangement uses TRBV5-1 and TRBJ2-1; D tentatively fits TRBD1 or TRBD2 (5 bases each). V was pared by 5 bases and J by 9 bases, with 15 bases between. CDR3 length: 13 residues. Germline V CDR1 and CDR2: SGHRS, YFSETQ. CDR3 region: CASRGEGASEQFF. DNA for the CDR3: TGCGCCAGCAGGGGAGAAGGGGCAAGTGAGCAGTTCTTC. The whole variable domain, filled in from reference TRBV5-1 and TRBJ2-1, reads KAGVTQTPRYLIKTRGQQVTLSCSPISGHRSVSWYQQTPGQGLQFLFEYFSETQRNKGNFPGRFSGRQFSNSRSEMNVSTLELGDSALYLCASRGEGASEQFFGPGTRLTVL.

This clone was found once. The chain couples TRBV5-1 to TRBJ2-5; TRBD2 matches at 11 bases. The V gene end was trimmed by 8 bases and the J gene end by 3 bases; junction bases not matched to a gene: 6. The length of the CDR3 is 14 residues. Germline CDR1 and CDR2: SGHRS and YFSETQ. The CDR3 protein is CASQVSGGEETQYF. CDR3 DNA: TGCGCCAGTCAGGTTAGCGGGGGGGAAGAGACCCAGTACTTC.

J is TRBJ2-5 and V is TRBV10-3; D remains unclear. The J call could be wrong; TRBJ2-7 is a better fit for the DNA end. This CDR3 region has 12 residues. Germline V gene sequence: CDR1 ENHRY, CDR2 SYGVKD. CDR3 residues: CAASLDGGEQYF. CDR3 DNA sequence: TGTGCCGCGAGCTTAGACGGTGGCGAGCAGTACTTC.

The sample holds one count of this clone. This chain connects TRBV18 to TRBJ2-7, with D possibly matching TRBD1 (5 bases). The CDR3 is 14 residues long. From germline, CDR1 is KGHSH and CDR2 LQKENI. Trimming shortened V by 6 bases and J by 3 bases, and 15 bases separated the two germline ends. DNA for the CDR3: TGTGCCAGCTCCGCGACGGAAGGGGACTACGAGCAGTACTTC. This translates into CASSATEGDYEQYF.

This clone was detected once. CDR3 DNA sequence: TGTGCCAGCAGCCACCCTGACAGGGATAATGAAAAACTGTTTTTT. This encodes CASSHPDRDNEKLFF. The chain has TRBV4-2 and TRBJ1-4, with 7 bases matching TRBD1. The CDR3 sequence is 15 residues long. Trimming cost V 3 bases and J 4 bases; bases outside gene matches: 5. CDR1 is LGHNA and CDR2 is YNFKEQ in the germline V gene.

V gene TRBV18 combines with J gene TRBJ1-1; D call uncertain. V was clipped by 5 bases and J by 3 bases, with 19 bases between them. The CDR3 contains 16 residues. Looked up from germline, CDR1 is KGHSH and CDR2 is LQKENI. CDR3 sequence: CASSSLHRFRDTEAFF. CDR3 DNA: TGTGCCAGCTCATCACTTCATCGTTTCCGGGACACTGAAGCTTTCTTT.